The 20 T cell receptor beta chains given below trace back to one sample, sequenced in a study of control samples from healthy donors and cancer patients. Clones were sequenced by immunoSEQ multiplex PCR, and TCRdb holds only the in-frame ones, with some missing. The data hold more than 65,000 clones, with roughly 90% observed a single time. The sample consisted of PBMCs. The receptor set was obtained from a woman aged 60 to 75 with head and neck cancer.

The V and J genes are TRBV19 and TRBJ2-7; either TRBD1 or TRBD2 may fit D (5 bases each). CDR3 length: 13 residues. Germline V lookup: CDR1 LNHDA, CDR2 SQIVND (reference sequence). The germline V and J ends were trimmed by 4 bases and 2 bases, with 9 bases remaining between them. The CDR3 is CASSRDGAYEQYF. The CDR3 nucleotides read TGTGCCAGTAGTAGGGACGGAGCCTACGAGCAGTACTTC. Looking up the rest from reference TRBV19 and TRBJ2-7 gives the full variable domain: DGGITQSPKYLFRKEGQNVTLSCEQNLNHDAMYWYRQDPGQGLRLIYYSQIVNDFQKGDIAEGYSVSREKKESFPLTVTSAQKNPTAFYLCASSRDGAYEQYFGPGTRLTVT.

The chain is built from TRBV18 and TRBJ2-2; D might be TRBD1 (6 bases). Trimming stripped 6 bases from V and 10 bases from J, with 18 bases between. The germline V gene has CDR1 KGHSH and CDR2 LQKENI. The CDR3 is 14 amino acids. The CDR3 spells CASSQPQGRAELFF. The CDR3 DNA is TGTGCCAGCTCGCAACCGCAGGGGCGCGCGGAGCTGTTTTTT. Together with reference TRBV18 and TRBJ2-2, the CDR3 gives the full variable domain: NAGVMQNPRHLVRRRGQEARLRCSPMKGHSHVYWYRQLPEEGLKFMVYLQKENIIDESGMPKERFSAEFPKEGPSILRIQQVVRGDSAAYFCASSQPQGRAELFFGEGSRLTVL.

This clone was picked up one time. The chain is built from TRBV5-1 and TRBJ2-3, with D unresolved. The CDR3 is 15 amino acids. The V gene lost 3 bases and the J gene lost 4 bases, with 15 bases spanning the gap. The V gene's germline CDR1 is SGHRS and CDR2 YFSETQ. The CDR3 spells CASSSSPVAPDTQYF. The CDR3 DNA reads TGCGCCAGCAGCTCTAGTCCCGTAGCACCAGATACGCAGTATTTT.

This rearrangement joins TRBV5-4 to TRBJ2-5; maybe TRBD2 (5 bases). V lost 2 bases and J lost 3, with 8 bases in between. Germline CDR1 is SGHNT and CDR2 is YYREEE (reference sequence). CDR3 length equals 13 residues. This CDR3 reads CASSFVGEETQYF. CDR3 bases: TGTGCCAGCAGCTTTGTCGGGGAAGAGACCCAGTACTTC. Drawing the rest from reference TRBV5-4 and TRBJ2-5, the complete variable domain is ETGVTQSPTHLIKTRGQQVTLRCSSQSGHNTVSWYQQALGQGPQFIFQYYREEENGRGNFPPRFSGLQFPNYSSELNVNALELDDSALYLCASSFVGEETQYFGPGTRLLVL.

The CDR3 protein is CASSYSRNFHQPQHF. The CDR3 region has the DNA TGTGCCAGCAGTTACTCTAGGAACTTTCATCAGCCCCAGCATTTT. This chain uses TRBV6-5 with TRBJ1-5, with unresolved D. This CDR3 comprises 15 residues. The germline V and J ends were trimmed by 0 bases and 5 bases, with 11 bases remaining between them. Germline V CDR1 and CDR2: MNHEY, SVGAGI.

The rearrangement joins TRBV27 to TRBJ1-2; 7 bases are shared with TRBD1. Germline values: CDR1 MNHEY, CDR2 SMNVEV (reference sequence). Losses at the gene ends were 7 bases for V and 1 base for J; bases not matched to a gene: 12. This CDR3 has 16 residues. CDR3 DNA sequence: TGTGCCAGCACTACGAACGGCCAGGGGGGTAACTATGGCTACACCTTC. Translated, it gives CASTTNGQGGNYGYTF.

This clone has just one count. A read error may account for a junction end that differs from germline. The gene calls are TRBV20-1 and TRBJ2-1, with D unresolved. This CDR3 spans 10 amino acids. CDR1 is DFQATT and CDR2 is SNEGSKA in the germline V gene (reference sequence). CDR3 residues: CSATYDEQFF. As DNA, the CDR3 is TGCAGTGCTACCTACGATGAGCAGTTCTTC.

CDR3 sequence (DNA): TGTGCCATCAGTCCGGGGGGGACTAGCGGGAGACTGGAGACCCAGTACTTC. Protein: CAISPGGTSGRLETQYF. The genes are TRBV10-3 and TRBJ2-5, with 14 positions matching TRBD2. The V gene's germline CDR1 is ENHRY and CDR2 SYGVKD. The CDR3 extends over 17 amino acids. V lost 5 bases and J lost 5; bases outside the gene matches: 10.

The chain couples TRBV27 to TRBJ2-2; D is ambiguous. There are 15 residues in the CDR3. Germline CDR1 reads MNHEY; CDR2 reads SMNVEV (reference sequence). V was trimmed by 7 bases and J by 3 bases, leaving 15 bases between them. CDR3 nucleotides: TGTGCCAGCAAAGTAGGGTACTCTTACACCGGGGAGCTGTTTTTT. This translates into CASKVGYSYTGELFF.

The V call is TRBV7-9, the J call TRBJ2-1, with 10 nucleotides matching TRBD2. V shed 4 bases, J shed 4 bases, and the junction held 7 bases outside the gene matches. This CDR3 is built from 16 residues. The V gene's germline CDR1 is SEHNR and CDR2 FQNEAQ (reference sequence). The CDR3 coding sequence is TGTGCCAGCAGCTCGGAACGGACTAGCGGATACAATGAGCAGTTCTTC. This translates into CASSSERTSGYNEQFF.

Concerning this clone itself: The junction does not match germline at one end; this may be a read error. This chain uses TRBV5-6 with TRBJ1-5; the match to TRBD1 covers 10 bases. This CDR3 spans 15 amino acids. Germline CDR1 and CDR2: SGHDT and YYEEEE. Here the CDR3 DNA reads TGTGCCAGCAGTTTGGCCGGGACAGGGGATCAGCCCCAGCATTTT. Protein sequence: CASSLAGTGDQPQHF.

The chain uses TRBV7-4 and TRBJ2-1; D is perhaps TRBD1 or TRBD2 (5 bases each). Germline V gives CDR1 SGHVT, CDR2 SQSDAQ. CDR3 length: 15 amino acids. V was trimmed by 5 bases and J by 4 bases, leaving 15 bases between them. CDR3 DNA: TGTGCCAGCAGCGGTACCCGAGGGGCTTACAATGAGCAGTTCTTC. It encodes CASSGTRGAYNEQFF.

The rearrangement joins TRBV30 to TRBJ2-7; unclear D gene. The CDR3 loop spans 12 amino acids. Trimming removed 2 bases from V and 1 base from J, with 6 bases in between. Germline assignment: CDR1 GTSNPN and CDR2 SVGIG (reference sequence). Here the CDR3 DNA reads TGTGCCTGGAGTTCGTTTTCCTACGAGCAGTACTTC. Protein product: CAWSSFSYEQYF.

This chain uses TRBV3-1 (or the pseudogene TRBV3-2) with TRBJ2-3; D may match TRBD1 or TRBD2 (5 bases each). The CDR3 sequence is 16 residues long. Trimming removed 4 bases from V and 1 base from J, with 15 bases in between. The germline V gene has CDR1 LGHDT and CDR2 YNNKEL (reference sequence). The CDR3 bases are TGTGCCAGCAGCCCCCCGTACGGGACCGGCACAGATACGCAGTATTTT. It specifies CASSPPYGTGTDTQYF.

The rearrangement joins TRBV5-1 to TRBJ1-6; a weak D match, TRBD1 (5 bases). Germline V lookup: CDR1 SGHRS, CDR2 YFSETQ. The CDR3 is made up of 13 amino acids. Between the trimmed V and J ends, which lost 1 base and 9 bases, there was a span of 8 bases. The CDR3 nucleotides are TGCGCCAGCAGCTTGAATCAGGGTTCACCCCTCCACTTT. Translation: CASSLNQGSPLHF.

This clone came up a few times. The V gene is TRBV3-1 (or the pseudogene TRBV3-2), the J gene TRBJ1-1; D might be TRBD1 (6 bases). The germline CDR1 and CDR2 sequences are LGHDT and YNNKEL (reference sequence). V was cut by 0 bases and J by 11 bases, with 16 bases left in between. The CDR3 runs to 14 residues. DNA for the CDR3: TGTGCCAGCAGCCAAGATTTCGGGGGGCGGGCGGCTTTCTTT. Protein product: CASSQDFGGRAAFF.

V gene TRBV7-2 combines with J gene TRBJ1-6; 7 bases are shared with TRBD1. V was clipped by 1 base and J by 0 bases; unmatched bases: 9. This CDR3 spans 19 amino acids. CDR1 and CDR2 (germline): SGHTA, FQGNSA. The CDR3 loop is CASSLESYRGSSYNSPLHF. The CDR3 coding sequence is TGTGCCAGCAGCTTAGAGAGTTACAGGGGCAGCTCCTATAATTCACCCCTCCACTTT.

The V gene is TRBV5-1, the J gene TRBJ1-1; 7 bases map to TRBD1. This CDR3 has 15 amino acids. After removal of 0 bases from V and 4 bases from J, the junction contained 6 bases not matched to a gene. Germline V lookup: CDR1 SGHRS, CDR2 YFSETQ. The DNA of the CDR3 is TGCGCCAGCAGCTTGGCGCCGACAGGGATCACTGAAGCTTTCTTT. Protein product: CASSLAPTGITEAFF.

Details on this clone: An end of the junction does not agree with germline; a read error may underlie this. The J gene is TRBJ2-5, the V gene TRBV7-7, with 9 nucleotides matching TRBD2. The CDR3 contains 15 residues. Germline V gene data show CDR1 as SSHAT and CDR2 as FNYEAQ (reference sequence). CDR3 nucleotides: TGTGCTAGCAGCTTAGGCGGGAGGGCCGATGAGACCCAGTACTTC. This gives the protein CASSLGGRADETQYF.

The chain joins TRBV3-1 (or the pseudogene TRBV3-2) to TRBJ2-7, with 7 bases aligning to TRBD2. The trim removed 10 bases at V and 6 bases at J, leaving 12 bases unmatched. The germline CDR1 and CDR2 sequences are LGHDT and YNNKEL (reference sequence). The CDR3 has 13 amino acids. CDR3 protein: CATGGQGLLEQYF. The CDR3 bases are TGTGCCACGGGAGGTCAGGGTCTCCTCGAGCAGTACTTC.